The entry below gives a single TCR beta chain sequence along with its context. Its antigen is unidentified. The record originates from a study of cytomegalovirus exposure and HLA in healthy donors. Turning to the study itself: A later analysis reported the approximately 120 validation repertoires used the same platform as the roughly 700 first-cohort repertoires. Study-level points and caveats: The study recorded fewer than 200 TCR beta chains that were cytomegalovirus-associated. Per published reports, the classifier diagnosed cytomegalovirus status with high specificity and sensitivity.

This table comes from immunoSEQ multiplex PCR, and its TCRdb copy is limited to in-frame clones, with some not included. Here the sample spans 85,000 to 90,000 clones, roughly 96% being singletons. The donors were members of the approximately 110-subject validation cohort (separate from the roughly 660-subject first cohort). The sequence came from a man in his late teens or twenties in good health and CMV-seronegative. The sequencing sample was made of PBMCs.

This CDR3 is CASGPVNEQFF. As DNA, the CDR3 is TGTGCCAGCGGCCCCGTCAATGAGCAGTTCTTC. The chain couples TRBV27 to TRBJ2-1; D is uncertain. Between the trimmed V and J ends, which lost 8 bases and 6 bases, there was a span of 8 bases. Germline CDR1 MNHEY, CDR2 SMNVEV (reference sequence). The CDR3 has 11 amino acids.